The clone carrying this TCR beta chain occurred a few times. The target antigen is unknown. This record belongs to a study of T-cell reconstitution after alpha-beta-depleted transplantation in children. Study results and limitations: The origin of high day-60 TCRbeta diversity in some patients lay in surviving recipient T cells and thymic progenitors. By about two months after transplant, alpha-beta T cells reportedly arose from several hundred graft clones that had expanded.

Unique molecular identifiers tagged the TCRbeta library. TCRdb called the PCR reads again in MiXCR, with one record for every CDR3 protein. Of 700,000 to 850,000 distinct CDR3 sequences detected, roughly 15% appear once; the ten largest clones hold approximately 5%. This sequence was found in a male patient aged 10 to 17 who had a stem cell transplant for acute lymphoblastic leukemia, so the T cells may come from the graft donor. Here the sequenced sample was PBMCs, mostly from graft donor cells, taken 360 days after TCRalphabeta/CD19-depleted stem cell transplant.

CDR3 sequence: CASSGGMRLNTEAFF. The CDR3 region has the DNA TGCGCCAGCAGCGGGGGAATGAGGCTGAACACTGAAGCTTTCTTT. The chain is built from TRBV5-1 and TRBJ1-1; D may be TRBD1 (5 bases). Germline values: CDR1 SGHRS, CDR2 YFSETQ. V lost 4 bases, J lost 0 bases, and 13 bases lay in between. The CDR3 is made up of 15 amino acids.